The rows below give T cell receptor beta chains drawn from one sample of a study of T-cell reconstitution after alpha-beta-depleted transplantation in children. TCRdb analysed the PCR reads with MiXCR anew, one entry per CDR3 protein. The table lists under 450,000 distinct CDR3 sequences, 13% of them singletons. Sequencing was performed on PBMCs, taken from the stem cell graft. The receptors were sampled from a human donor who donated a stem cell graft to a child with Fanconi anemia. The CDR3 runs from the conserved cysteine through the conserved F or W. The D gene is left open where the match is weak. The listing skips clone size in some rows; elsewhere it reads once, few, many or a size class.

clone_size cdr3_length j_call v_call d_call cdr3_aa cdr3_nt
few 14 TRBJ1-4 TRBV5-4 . CASSFMGLNEKLFF TGTGCCAGCAGCTTCATGGGCCTTAATGAAAAACTGTTTTTT
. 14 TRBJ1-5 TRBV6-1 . CASSGTASNQPQHF TGTGCCAGCAGTGGGACAGCTAGCAATCAGCCCCAGCATTTT
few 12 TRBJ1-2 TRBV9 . CAPASRVYGYTF TGTGCCCCTGCTTCCCGGGTTTATGGCTACACCTTC
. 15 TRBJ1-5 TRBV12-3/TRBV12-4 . CASSLEGGLFQPQHF TGTGCCAGCAGTTTAGAGGGGGGGCTATTTCAGCCCCAGCATTTT
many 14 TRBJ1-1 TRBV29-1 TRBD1 CSVARGLGNTEAFF TGCAGCGTTGCTAGGGGGCTGGGGAACACTGAAGCTTTCTTT
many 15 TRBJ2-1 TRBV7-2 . CASSSSSASYNEQFF TGTGCCAGCAGCTCGAGCAGCGCTTCCTACAATGAGCAGTTCTTC
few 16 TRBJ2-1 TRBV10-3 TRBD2 CAISGTSGGAYNEQFF TGTGCCATCAGTGGGACTAGCGGGGGGGCCTACAATGAGCAGTTCTTC
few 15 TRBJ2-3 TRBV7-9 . CASSFFLLAENTQYF TGTGCCAGCAGCTTTTTCCTATTAGCTGAGAATACGCAGTATTTT
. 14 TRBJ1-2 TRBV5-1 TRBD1 CASSFEGQAQGYTF TGCGCCAGCAGCTTCGAGGGACAGGCACAGGGCTACACCTTC
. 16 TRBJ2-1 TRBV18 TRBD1 CASSPSPGQGSNEQFF TGTGCCAGCTCACCGTCCCCGGGACAGGGGAGCAATGAGCAGTTCTTC
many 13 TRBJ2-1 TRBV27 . CASSVRRANEQFF TGTGCCAGCAGTGTACGTAGAGCCAATGAGCAGTTCTTC
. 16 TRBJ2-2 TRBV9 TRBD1 CASSSPGTGGVGELFF TGTGCCAGCAGCTCTCCCGGGACAGGGGGTGTCGGGGAGCTGTTTTTT
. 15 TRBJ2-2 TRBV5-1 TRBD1 CASSPGTGEIGELFF TGCGCCAGCAGCCCCGGGACAGGGGAGATCGGGGAGCTGTTTTTT
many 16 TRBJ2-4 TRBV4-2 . CASSQDNRPAKNIQYF TGTGCCAGCAGCCAAGATAACAGACCAGCCAAAAACATTCAGTACTTC
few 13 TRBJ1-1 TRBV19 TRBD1 CASSTRDRTEAFF TGTGCCAGTAGTACCCGGGACAGAACTGAAGCTTTCTTT
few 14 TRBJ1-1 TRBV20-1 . CSAFSPDGETEAFF TGCAGTGCTTTTTCTCCCGACGGCGAAACTGAAGCTTTCTTT
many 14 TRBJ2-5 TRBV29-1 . CSVEDLSFQETQYF TGCAGCGTTGAAGACTTGAGCTTCCAAGAGACCCAGTACTTC
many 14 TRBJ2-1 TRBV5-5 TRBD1 CASLVSGTAGEQFF TGTGCCAGCTTGGTCTCAGGGACAGCTGGCGAGCAGTTCTTC
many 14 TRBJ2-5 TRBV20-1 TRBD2 CSAPQAGGQETQYF TGCAGTGCTCCTCAAGCGGGGGGCCAAGAGACCCAGTACTTC
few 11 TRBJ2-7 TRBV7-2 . CASSLYHEQYF TGTGCCAGCAGCTTATACCACGAGCAGTACTTC
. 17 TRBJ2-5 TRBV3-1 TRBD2 CASTLTQAGGRQETQYF TGTGCCAGCACCCTAACGCAAGCGGGGGGGCGTCAAGAGACCCAGTACTTC
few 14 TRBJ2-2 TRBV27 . CASSLIGGTGELFF TGTGCCAGCAGTTTGATTGGGGGGACCGGGGAGCTGTTTTTT
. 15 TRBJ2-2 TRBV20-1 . CSARVPARNTGELFF TGCAGTGCTAGAGTTCCTGCACGGAACACCGGGGAGCTGTTTTTT
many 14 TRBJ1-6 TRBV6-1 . CASRAGPPNSPLHF TGTGCCAGCAGGGCCGGGCCACCTAATTCACCCCTCCACTTT
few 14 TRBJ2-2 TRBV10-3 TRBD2 CAIRAGGYTGELFF TGTGCCATCAGAGCGGGGGGCTACACCGGGGAGCTGTTTTTT
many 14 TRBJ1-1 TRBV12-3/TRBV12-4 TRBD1 CASRAGTVNTEAFF TGTGCCAGCAGAGCCGGGACAGTTAACACTGAAGCTTTCTTT
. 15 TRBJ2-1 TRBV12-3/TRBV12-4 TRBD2 CASSLGGGAGNEQFF TGTGCCAGCAGTTTAGGCGGGGGGGCAGGAAATGAGCAGTTCTTC
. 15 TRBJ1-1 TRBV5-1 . CASSLPAPSNAEAFF TGCGCCAGCAGCTTGCCTGCCCCGTCGAACGCTGAAGCTTTCTTT
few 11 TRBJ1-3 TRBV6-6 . CASSRENTIYF TGTGCCAGCAGTCGGGAAAACACCATATATTTT
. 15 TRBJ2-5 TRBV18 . CASSPRQAGGETQYF TGTGCCAGCTCACCCAGACAGGCTGGGGGAGAGACCCAGTACTTC
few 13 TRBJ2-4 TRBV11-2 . CASGWGSKNIQYF TGTGCCAGCGGGTGGGGCTCCAAAAACATTCAGTACTTC
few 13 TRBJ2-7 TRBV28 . CASSFSGFYEQYF TGTGCCAGCAGTTTTTCTGGGTTCTACGAGCAGTACTTC
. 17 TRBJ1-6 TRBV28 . CASSSPSRAGRFSPLHF TGTGCCAGCAGTTCTCCCTCCCGAGCAGGGAGGTTTTCACCCCTCCACTTT
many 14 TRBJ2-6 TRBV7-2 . CASFQGTGANVLTF TGTGCCAGCTTCCAGGGGACAGGGGCCAACGTCCTGACTTTC
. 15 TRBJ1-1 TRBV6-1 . CASSQLRGGRFGAFF TGTGCCAGCAGTCAACTACGGGGGGGAAGGTTCGGAGCTTTCTTT
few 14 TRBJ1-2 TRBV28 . CASSSGKGQIGYTF TGTGCCAGCAGTTCAGGGAAGGGTCAAATAGGCTACACCTTC
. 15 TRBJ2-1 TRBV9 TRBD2 CASSPRLAGYNEQFF TGTGCCAGCAGCCCTCGACTAGCGGGGTACAATGAGCAGTTCTTC
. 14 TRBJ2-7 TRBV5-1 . CASSFRGSSYEQYF TGCGCCAGCAGCTTCAGGGGATCGTCCTACGAGCAGTACTTC
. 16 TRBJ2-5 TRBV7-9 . CASSNLKGLREETQYF TGTGCCAGCAGCAACCTGAAGGGGCTTAGGGAGGAGACCCAGTACTTC